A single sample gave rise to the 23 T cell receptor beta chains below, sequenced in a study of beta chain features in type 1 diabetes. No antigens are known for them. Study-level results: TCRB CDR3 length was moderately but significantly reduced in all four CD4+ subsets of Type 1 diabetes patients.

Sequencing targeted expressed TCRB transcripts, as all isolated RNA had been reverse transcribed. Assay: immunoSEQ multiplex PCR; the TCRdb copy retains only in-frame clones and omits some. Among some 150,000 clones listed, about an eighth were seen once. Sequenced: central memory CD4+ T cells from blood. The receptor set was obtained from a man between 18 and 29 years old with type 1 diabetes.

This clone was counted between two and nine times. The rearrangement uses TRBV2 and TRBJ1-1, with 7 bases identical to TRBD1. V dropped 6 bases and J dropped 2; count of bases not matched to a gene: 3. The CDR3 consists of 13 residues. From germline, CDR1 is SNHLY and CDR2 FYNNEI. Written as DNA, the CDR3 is TGTGCCAGCAGAGGGACAGTTAACACTGAAGCTTTCTTT. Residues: CASRGTVNTEAFF.

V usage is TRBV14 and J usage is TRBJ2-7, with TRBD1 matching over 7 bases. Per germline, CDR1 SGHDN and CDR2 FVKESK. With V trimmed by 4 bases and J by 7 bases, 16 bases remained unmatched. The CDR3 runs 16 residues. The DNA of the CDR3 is TGTGCCAGCAGCCCTTCATCGGGACAGCGACCTAGAGAGCAGTACTTC. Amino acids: CASSPSSGQRPREQYF.

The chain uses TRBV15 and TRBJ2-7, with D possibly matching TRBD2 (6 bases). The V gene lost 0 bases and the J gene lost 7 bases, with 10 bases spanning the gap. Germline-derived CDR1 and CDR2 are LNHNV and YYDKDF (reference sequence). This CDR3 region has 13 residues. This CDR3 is CATSREEGWEQYF. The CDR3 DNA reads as TGTGCCACCAGCAGAGAGGAGGGCTGGGAGCAGTACTTC.

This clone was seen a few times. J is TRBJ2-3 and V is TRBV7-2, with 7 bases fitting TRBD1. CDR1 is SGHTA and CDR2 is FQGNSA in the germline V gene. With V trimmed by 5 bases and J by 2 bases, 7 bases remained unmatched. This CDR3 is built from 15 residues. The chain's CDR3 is CASSVAGGNTDTQYF. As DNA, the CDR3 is TGTGCCAGCAGCGTTGCAGGGGGAAACACAGATACGCAGTATTTT.

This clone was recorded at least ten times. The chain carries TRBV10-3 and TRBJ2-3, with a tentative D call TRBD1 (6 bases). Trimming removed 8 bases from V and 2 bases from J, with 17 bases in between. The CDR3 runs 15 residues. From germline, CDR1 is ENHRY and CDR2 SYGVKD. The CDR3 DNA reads TGTGCCATCTCCCTGACAGGTCTCGCCACAGATACGCAGTATTTT. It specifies CAISLTGLATDTQYF.

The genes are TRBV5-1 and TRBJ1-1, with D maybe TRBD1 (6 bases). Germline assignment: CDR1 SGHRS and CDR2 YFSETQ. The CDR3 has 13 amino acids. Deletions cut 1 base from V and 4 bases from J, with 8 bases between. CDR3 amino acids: CASSLSGVTEAFF. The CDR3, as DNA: TGCGCCAGCAGCTTGTCAGGGGTCACTGAAGCTTTCTTT. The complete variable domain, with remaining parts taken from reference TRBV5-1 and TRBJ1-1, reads KAGVTQTPRYLIKTRGQQVTLSCSPISGHRSVSWYQQTPGQGLQFLFEYFSETQRNKGNFPGRFSGRQFSNSRSEMNVSTLELGDSALYLCASSLSGVTEAFFGQGTRLTVV.

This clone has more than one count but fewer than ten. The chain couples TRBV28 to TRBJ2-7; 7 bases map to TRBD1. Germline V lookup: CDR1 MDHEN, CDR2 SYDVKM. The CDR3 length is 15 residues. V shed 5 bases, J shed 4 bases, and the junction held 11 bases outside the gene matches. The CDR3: CASSPFTGARYEQYF. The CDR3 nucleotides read TGTGCCAGCAGTCCCTTCACAGGGGCGCGGTACGAGCAGTACTTC.

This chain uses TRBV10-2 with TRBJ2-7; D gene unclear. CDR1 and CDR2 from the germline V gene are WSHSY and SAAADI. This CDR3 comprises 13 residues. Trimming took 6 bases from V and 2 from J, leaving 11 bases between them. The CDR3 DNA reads TGCGCCAGCAGGGAGACGGCTACCTACGAGCAGTACTTC. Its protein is CASRETATYEQYF.

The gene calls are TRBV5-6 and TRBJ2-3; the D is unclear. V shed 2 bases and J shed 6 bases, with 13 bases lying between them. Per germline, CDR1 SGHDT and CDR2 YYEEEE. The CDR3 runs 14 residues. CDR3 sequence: CASSLTAWLDTQYF. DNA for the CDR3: TGTGCCAGCAGCTTAACGGCATGGTTGGATACGCAGTATTTT.

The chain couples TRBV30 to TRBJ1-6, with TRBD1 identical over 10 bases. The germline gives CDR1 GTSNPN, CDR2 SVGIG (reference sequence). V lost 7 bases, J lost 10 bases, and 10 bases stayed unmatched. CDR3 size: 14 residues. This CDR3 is CASRTGGVGSPLHF. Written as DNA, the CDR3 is TGTGCCTCTAGGACAGGGGGTGTTGGATCACCCCTCCACTTT. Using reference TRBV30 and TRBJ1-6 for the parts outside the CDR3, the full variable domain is SQTIHQWPATLVQPVGSPLSLECTVEGTSNPNLYWYRQAAGRGLQLLFYSVGIGQISSEVPQNLSASRPQDRQFILSSKKLLLSDSGFYLCASRTGGVGSPLHFGNGTRLTVT.

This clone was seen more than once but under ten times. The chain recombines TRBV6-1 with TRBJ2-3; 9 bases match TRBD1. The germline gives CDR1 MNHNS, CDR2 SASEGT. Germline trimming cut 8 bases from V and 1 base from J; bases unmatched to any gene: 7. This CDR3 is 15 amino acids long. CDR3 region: CASFPRTGGTDTQYF. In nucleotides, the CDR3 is TGTGCCAGCTTCCCCCGGACAGGGGGCACAGATACGCAGTATTTT.

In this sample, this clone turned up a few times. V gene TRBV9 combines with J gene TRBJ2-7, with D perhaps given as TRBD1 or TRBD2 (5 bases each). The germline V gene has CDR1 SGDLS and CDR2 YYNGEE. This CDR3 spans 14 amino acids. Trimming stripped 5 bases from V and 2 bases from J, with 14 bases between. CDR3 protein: CASSFGTETYEQYF. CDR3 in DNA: TGTGCCAGCAGTTTCGGGACGGAAACCTACGAGCAGTACTTC.

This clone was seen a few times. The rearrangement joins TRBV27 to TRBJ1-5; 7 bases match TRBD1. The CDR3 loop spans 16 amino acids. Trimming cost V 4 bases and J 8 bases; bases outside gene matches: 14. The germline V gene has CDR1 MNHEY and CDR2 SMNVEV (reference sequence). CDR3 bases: TGTGCCAGCAGTTCCGGACAGGCCATACGGATTGAGCCCCAGCATTTT. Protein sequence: CASSSGQAIRIEPQHF.

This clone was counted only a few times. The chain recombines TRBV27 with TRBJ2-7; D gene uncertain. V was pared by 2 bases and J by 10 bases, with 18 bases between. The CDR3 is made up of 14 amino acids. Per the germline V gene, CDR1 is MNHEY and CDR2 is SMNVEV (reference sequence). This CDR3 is CASSLVATGSTQYF. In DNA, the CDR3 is TGTGCCAGCAGTTTAGTAGCAACCGGGTCTACACAGTACTTC.

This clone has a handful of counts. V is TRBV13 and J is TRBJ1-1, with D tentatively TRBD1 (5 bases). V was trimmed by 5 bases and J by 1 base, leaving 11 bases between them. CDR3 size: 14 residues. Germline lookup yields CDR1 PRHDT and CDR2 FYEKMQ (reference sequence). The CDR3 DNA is TGTGCCAGCAGCGTCGGGACGGAGAACACTGAAGCTTTCTTT. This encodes CASSVGTENTEAFF.

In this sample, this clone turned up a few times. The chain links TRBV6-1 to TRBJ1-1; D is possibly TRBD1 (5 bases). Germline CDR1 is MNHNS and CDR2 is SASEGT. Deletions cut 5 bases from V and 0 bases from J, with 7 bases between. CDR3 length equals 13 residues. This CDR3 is CASSTGMNTEAFF. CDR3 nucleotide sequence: TGTGCCAGCAGTACAGGAATGAACACTGAAGCTTTCTTT.

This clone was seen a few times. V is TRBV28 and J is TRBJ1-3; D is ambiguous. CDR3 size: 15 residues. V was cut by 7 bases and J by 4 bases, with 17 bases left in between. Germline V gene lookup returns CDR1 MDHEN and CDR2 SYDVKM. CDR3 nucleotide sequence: TGTGCCAGCACCCACCTGGCGGGTCGGGGAAACACCATATATTTT. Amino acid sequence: CASTHLAGRGNTIYF.

This CDR3 is CASSEAGGGEETQYF. The CDR3 bases are TGTGCCAGCAGTGAAGCGGGAGGAGGGGAAGAGACCCAGTACTTC. The rearrangement links TRBV6-1 to TRBJ2-5, with a weak D call TRBD2 (6 bases). The V and J ends lost 0 bases and 3 bases respectively, with 11 bases between them. This CDR3 spans 15 amino acids. Germline values: CDR1 MNHNS, CDR2 SASEGT.

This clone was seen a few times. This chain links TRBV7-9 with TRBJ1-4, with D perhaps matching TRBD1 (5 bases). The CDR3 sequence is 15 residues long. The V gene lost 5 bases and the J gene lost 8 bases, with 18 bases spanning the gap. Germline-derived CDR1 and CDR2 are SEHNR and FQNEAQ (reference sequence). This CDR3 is CASSIQAARGEKLFF. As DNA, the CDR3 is TGTGCCAGCAGCATACAGGCCGCCCGAGGGGAAAAACTGTTTTTT.

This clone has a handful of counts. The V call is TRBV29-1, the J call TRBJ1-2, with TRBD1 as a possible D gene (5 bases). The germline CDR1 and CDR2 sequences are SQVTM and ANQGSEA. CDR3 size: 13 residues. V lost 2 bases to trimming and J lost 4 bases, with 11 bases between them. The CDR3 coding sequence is TGCAGCGTTGAACCACAGGAGATCTATGGCTACACCTTC. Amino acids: CSVEPQEIYGYTF. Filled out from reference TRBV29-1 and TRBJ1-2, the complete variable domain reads SAVISQKPSRDICQRGTSLTIQCQVDSQVTMMFWYRQQPGQSLTLIATANQGSEATYESGFVIDKFPISRPNLTFSTLTVSNMSPEDSSIYLCSVEPQEIYGYTFGSGTRLTVV.

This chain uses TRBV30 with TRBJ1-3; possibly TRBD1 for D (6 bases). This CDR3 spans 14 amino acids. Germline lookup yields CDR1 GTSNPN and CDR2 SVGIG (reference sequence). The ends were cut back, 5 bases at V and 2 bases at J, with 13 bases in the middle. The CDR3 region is CAWGTQGAGNTIYF. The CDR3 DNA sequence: TGTGCCTGGGGCACACAGGGCGCTGGAAACACCATATATTTT.

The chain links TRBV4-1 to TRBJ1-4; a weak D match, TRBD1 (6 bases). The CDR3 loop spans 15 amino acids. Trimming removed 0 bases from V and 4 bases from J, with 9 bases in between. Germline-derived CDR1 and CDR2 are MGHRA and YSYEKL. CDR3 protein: CASSQDDRINEKLFF. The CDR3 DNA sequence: TGCGCCAGCAGCCAAGACGACAGGATTAATGAAAAACTGTTTTTT.

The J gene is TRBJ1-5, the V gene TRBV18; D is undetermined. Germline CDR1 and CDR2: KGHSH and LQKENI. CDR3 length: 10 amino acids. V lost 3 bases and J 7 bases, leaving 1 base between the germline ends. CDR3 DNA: TGTGCCAGCTCACCCCAGCCCCAGCATTTT. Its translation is CASSPQPQHF.